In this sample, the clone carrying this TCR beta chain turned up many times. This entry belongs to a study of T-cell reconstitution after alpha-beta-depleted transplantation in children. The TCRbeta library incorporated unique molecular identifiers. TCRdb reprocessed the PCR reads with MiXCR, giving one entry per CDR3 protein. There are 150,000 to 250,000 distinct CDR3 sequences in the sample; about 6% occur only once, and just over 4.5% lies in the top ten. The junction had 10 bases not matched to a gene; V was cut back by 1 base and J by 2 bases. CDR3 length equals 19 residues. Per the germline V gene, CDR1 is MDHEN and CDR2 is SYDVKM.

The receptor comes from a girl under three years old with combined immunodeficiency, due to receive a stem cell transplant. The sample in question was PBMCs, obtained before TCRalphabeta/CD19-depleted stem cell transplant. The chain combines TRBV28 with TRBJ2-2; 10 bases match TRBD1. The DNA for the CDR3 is TGTGCCAGCAGTTTATTCCACTCCGGGACAGGGGACAACACCGGGGAGCTGTTTTTT. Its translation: CASSLFHSGTGDNTGELFF.